This T cell receptor beta chain was profiled in a study of CD8 T cells in ankylosing spondylitis. Germline V CDR1 and CDR2: MNHEY, SVGEGT. The V end lost 6 bases, the J end lost 2 bases, and 14 bases lay between the germline ends. CDR3 length: 14 residues. For this clonotype: Its matching antigen is unknown.

One entry per CDR3 protein results from TCRdb running MiXCR on the 5' RACE reads. The sample holds 750,000 to 850,000 distinct CDR3 sequences, approximately 10% seen once. General study findings and limits: In ankylosing spondylitis patients, matched synovial fluid reportedly showed significant enrichment of disease-linked clones. A TCR beta motif of about eight highly homologous variants appeared characteristic of ankylosing spondylitis blood.

The TCR comes from a male donor with ankylosing spondylitis. The rearrangement links TRBV6-2 or TRBV6-3 to TRBJ2-7, with D maybe TRBD1 (6 bases). Sample: blood, either unsorted or a sorted T cell fraction (not recorded which). The CDR3 reads CASRRQEITYEQYF. In nucleotides, the CDR3 is TGTGCCAGCAGAAGACAGGAAATTACCTACGAGCAGTACTTC.